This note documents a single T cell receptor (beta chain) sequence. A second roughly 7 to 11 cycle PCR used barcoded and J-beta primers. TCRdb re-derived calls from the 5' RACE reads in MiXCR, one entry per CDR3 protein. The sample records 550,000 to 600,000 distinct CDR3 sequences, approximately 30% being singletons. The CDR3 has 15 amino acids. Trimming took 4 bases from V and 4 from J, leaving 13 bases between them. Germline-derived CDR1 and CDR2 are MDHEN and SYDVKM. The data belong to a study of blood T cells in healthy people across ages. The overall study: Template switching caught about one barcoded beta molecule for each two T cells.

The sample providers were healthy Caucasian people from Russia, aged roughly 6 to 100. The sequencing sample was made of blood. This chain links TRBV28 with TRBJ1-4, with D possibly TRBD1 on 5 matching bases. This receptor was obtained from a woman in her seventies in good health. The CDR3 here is CASSWRGGGNEKLFF. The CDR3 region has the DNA TGTGCCAGCAGTTGGAGGGGTGGGGGTAATGAAAAACTGTTTTTT.